The clone carrying this T cell receptor beta chain was observed a few times. As yet, its antigen is unknown. Germline V gene sequence: CDR1 LNHNV, CDR2 YYDKDF (reference sequence). This CDR3 has 16 amino acids. Trimming removed 3 bases from V and 2 bases from J, with 11 bases in between. This sample stems from a study of a mutant IDH1 vaccine in newly diagnosed glioma. As to time point: week 5, during vaccination. Mutant IDH1 20-mer peptide, at 300 ug, made up each vaccine dose, with topical imiquimod. Measured with immunoSEQ multiplex PCR; TCRdb has only the in-frame clones, and not every one. The table records around 28,000 clones, 80% to 90% of them present only once.

Source: PBMCs, taken from a glioma patient whose treatment included an IDH1 peptide vaccine. This receptor was taken from a man between 18 and 29 years old with glioma. V and J are TRBV15 and TRBJ2-6, with a weak D call TRBD1 (6 bases). The CDR3 coding sequence is TGTGCCACCAGCAGTGTAACAGGGACTGGGGCCAACGTCCTGACTTTC. This encodes CATSSVTGTGANVLTF.